This T cell receptor beta chain is from a study of technical replicates of blood from several donors. Germline CDR1 and CDR2: SGHVS and FQNEAQ. The V segment lost 3 bases and the J segment 3 bases; nucleotides outside the gene matches: 10. The CDR3 contains 17 residues. TCRdb keeps only in-frame clones here, not all; method: immunoSEQ multiplex PCR. The profile covers roughly 59,000 clones, with around 85% appearing a single time and approximately 4.7% taken by the ten largest. The specimen was PBMCs. The receptor was derived from a human donor in good health. Some clones in this sample may be carry-over from other donors' samples. The V call is TRBV7-8, the J call TRBJ2-7; 11 nucleotides match TRBD2. The CDR3 DNA is TGTGCCAGCAGCTTGGGGGGATCCGGGACTAGCGGCTACGAGCAGTACTTC. Amino acid sequence: CASSLGGSGTSGYEQYF.